This T cell receptor beta chain was observed in a study of blood T cell repertoires in COVID-19. Sequenced by immunoSEQ multiplex PCR; TCRdb stores in-frame clones only, minus some. The data show about 250,000 clones, around nine tenths seen once. Germline V gene sequence: CDR1 MDHEN, CDR2 SYDVKM. V trimming: 6 bases; J trimming: 7 bases; junction bases outside the gene matches: 4. CDR3 length: 14 residues. What was sequenced was peripheral blood. The sequence was collected from a man of 80 years or more with acute or convalescent COVID-19. The chain recombines TRBV28 with TRBJ1-6, with 9 bases aligning to TRBD1. CDR3 coding DNA: TGTGCCAGCAGAAGGACAGGGGACAATTCACCCCTCCACTTT. Translated: CASRRTGDNSPLHF.